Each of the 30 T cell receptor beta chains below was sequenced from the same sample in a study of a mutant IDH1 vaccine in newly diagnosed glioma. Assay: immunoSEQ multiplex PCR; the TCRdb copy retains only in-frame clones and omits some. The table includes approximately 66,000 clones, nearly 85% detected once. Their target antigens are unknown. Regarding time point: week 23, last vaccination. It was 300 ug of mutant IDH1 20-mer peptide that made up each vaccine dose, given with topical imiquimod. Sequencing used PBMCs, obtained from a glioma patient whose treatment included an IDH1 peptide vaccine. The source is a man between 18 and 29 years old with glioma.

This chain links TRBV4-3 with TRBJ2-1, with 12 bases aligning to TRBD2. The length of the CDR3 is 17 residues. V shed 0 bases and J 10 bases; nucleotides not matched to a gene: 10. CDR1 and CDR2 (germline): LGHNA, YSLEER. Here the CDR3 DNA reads TGCGCCAGCAGCCAAGATAACCCTAGCGGGGGGGCTGACGAGCAGTTCTTC. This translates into CASSQDNPSGGADEQFF.

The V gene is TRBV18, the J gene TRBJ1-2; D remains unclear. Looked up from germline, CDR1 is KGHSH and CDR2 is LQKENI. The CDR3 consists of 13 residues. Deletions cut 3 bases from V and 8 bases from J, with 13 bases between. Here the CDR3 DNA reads TGTGCCAGCTCACCCTCGGACTCCAGGGGCTACACCTTC. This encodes CASSPSDSRGYTF.

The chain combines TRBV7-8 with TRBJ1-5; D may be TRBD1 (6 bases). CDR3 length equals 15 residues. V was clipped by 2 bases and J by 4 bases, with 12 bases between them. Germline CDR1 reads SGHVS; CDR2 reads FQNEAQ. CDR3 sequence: CASSLSRGLNQPQHF. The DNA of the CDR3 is TGTGCCAGCAGCTTAAGTAGGGGGTTGAATCAGCCCCAGCATTTT.

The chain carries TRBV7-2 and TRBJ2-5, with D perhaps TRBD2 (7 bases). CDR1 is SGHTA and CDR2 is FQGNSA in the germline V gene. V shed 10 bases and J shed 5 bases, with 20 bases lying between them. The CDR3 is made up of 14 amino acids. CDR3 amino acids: CATRRGGAFETQYF. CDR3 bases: TGTGCCACCCGAAGGGGGGGGGCCTTTGAGACCCAGTACTTC.

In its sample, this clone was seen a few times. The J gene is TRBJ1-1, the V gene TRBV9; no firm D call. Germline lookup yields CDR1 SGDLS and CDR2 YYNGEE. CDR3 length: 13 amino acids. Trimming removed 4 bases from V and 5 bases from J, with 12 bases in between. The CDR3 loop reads CASSTSGGTEAFF. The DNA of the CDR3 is TGTGCCAGCAGCACCTCCGGAGGGACTGAAGCTTTCTTT.

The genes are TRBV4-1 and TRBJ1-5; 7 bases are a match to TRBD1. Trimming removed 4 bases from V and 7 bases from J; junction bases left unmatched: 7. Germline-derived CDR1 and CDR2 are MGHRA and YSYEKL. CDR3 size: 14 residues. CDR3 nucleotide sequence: TGCGCCAGCAGCCCACAGACAGGGTGGCAGCCCCAGCATTTT. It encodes CASSPQTGWQPQHF.

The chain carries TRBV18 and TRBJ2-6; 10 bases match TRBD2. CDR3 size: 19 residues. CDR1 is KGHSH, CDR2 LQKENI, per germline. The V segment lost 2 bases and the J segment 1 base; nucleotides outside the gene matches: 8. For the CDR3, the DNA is TGTGCCAGCTCACCAGATATAGCGGGGGGCCCTTCTGGGGCCAACGTCCTGACTTTC. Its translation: CASSPDIAGGPSGANVLTF.

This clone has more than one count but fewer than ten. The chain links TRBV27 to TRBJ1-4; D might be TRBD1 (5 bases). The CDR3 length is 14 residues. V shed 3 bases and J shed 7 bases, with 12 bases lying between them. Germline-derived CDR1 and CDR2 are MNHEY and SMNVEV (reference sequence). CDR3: CASSFLGPGEKLFF. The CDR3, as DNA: TGTGCCAGCAGTTTTTTGGGGCCTGGTGAAAAACTGTTTTTT.

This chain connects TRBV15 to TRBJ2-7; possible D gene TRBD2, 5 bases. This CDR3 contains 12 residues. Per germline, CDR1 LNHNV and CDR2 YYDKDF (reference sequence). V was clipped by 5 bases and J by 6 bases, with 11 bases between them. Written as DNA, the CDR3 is TGTGCCACCAGCGGGGTAGCGAGCGAGCAGTACTTC. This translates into CATSGVASEQYF.

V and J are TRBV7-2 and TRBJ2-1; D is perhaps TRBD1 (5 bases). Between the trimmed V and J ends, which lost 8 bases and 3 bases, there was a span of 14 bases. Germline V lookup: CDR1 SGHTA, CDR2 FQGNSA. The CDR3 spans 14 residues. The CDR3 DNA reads TGTGCCAGCCCTGGGGCTGATGGCTACAATGAGCAGTTCTTC. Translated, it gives CASPGADGYNEQFF.

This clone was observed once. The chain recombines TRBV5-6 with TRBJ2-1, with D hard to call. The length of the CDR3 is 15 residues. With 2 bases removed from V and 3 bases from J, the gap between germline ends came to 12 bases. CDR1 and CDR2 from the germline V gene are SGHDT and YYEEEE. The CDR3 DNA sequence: TGTGCCAGCAGCTTTGACACGGTCGGCTACAATGAGCAGTTCTTC. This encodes CASSFDTVGYNEQFF.

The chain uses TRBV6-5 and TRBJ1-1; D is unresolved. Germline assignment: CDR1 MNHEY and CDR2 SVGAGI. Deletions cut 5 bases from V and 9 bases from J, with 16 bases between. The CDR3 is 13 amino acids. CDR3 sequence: CASSKRESPQAFF. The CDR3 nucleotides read TGTGCCAGCAGTAAGAGGGAGTCACCTCAAGCTTTCTTT.

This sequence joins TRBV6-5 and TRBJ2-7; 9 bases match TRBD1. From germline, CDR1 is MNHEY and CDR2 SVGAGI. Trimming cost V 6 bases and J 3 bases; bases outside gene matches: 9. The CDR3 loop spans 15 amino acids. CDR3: CASSSPGQGFYEQYF. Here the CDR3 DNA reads TGTGCCAGCAGCTCACCGGGACAGGGTTTCTACGAGCAGTACTTC.

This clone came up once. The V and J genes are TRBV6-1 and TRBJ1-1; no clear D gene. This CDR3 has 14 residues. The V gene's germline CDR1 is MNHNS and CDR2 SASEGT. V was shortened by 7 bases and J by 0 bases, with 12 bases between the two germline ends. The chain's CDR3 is CASTHGRVNTEAFF. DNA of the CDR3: TGTGCCAGCACCCACGGAAGGGTGAACACTGAAGCTTTCTTT.

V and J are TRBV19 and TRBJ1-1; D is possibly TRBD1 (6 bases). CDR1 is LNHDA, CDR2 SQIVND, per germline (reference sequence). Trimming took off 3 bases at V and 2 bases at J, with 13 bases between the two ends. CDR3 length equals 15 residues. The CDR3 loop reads CASSIKGVPNTEAFF. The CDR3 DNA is TGTGCCAGTAGTATCAAGGGGGTTCCAAACACTGAAGCTTTCTTT.

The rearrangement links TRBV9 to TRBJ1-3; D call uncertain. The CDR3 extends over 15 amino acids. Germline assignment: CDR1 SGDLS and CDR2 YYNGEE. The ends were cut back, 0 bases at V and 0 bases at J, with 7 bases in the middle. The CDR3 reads CASSVEVTSGNTIYF. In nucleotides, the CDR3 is TGTGCCAGCAGCGTAGAGGTCACCTCTGGAAACACCATATATTTT.

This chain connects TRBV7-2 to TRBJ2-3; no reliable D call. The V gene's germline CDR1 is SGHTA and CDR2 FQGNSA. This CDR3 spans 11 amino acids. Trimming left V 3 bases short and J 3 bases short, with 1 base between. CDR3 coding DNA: TGTGCCAGCAGCTTGACAGATACGCAGTATTTT. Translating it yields CASSLTDTQYF.

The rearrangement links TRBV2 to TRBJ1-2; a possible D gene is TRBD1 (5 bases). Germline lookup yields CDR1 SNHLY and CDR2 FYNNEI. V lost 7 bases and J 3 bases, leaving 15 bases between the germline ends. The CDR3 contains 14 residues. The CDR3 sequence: CASIPNPRDYGYTF. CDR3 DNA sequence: TGTGCCAGCATCCCCAACCCCAGGGACTATGGCTACACCTTC.

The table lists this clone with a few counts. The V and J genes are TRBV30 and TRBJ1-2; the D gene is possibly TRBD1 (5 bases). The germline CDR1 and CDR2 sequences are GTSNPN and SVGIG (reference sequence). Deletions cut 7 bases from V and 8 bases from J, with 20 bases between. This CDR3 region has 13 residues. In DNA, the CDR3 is TGTGCCTTTGCCCGGGACCGCCCAATAGGCTACACCTTC. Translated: CAFARDRPIGYTF.

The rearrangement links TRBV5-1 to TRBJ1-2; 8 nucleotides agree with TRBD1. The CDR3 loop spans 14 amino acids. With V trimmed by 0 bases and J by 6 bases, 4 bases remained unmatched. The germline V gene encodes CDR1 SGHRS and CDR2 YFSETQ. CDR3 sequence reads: CASSLAGGTNGYTF. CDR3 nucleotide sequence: TGCGCCAGCAGCTTGGCAGGGGGCACAAATGGCTACACCTTC.

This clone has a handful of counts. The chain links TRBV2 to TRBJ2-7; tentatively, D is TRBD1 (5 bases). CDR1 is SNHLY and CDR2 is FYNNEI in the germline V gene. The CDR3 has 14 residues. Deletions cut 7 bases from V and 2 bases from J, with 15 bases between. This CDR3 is CASTFSTGTYEQYF. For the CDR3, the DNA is TGTGCCAGCACTTTTTCAACAGGAACCTACGAGCAGTACTTC.

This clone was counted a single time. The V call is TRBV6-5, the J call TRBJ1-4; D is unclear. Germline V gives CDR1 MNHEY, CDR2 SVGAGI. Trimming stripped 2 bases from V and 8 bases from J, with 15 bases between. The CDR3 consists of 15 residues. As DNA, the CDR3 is TGTGCCAGCAGTTACACCGGCCCGCCGGGCGAAAAACTGTTTTTT. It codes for CASSYTGPPGEKLFF.

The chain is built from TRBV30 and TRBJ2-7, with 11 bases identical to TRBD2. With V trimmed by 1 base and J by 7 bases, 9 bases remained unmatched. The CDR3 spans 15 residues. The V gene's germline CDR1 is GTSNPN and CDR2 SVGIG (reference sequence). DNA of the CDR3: TGTGCCTGGAGTGGGGCTAGCGGGAGGAAAGGGGAGCAGTACTTC. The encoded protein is CAWSGASGRKGEQYF.

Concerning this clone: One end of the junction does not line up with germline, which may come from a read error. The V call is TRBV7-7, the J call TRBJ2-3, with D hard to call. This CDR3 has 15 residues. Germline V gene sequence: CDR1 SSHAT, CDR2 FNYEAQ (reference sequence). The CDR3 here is CASSLDAASTDTQYF. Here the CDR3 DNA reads TGTGCTAGCAGCTTAGATGCAGCGAGCACAGATACGCAGTATTTT.

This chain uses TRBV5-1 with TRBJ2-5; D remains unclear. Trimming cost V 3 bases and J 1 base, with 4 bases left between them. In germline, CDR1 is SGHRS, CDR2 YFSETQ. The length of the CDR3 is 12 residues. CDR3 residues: CASSSLQETQYF. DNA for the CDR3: TGCGCCAGCAGCTCTCTCCAAGAGACCCAGTACTTC. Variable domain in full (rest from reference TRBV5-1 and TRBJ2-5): KAGVTQTPRYLIKTRGQQVTLSCSPISGHRSVSWYQQTPGQGLQFLFEYFSETQRNKGNFPGRFSGRQFSNSRSEMNVSTLELGDSALYLCASSSLQETQYFGPGTRLLVL.

CDR3 in DNA: TGTGCCAGTAGACCCGACCCGGGGATGGTTCTAGGCTACACCTTC. Translating gives CASRPDPGMVLGYTF. V gene TRBV19 combines with J gene TRBJ1-2; D uncertain. Germline CDR1 reads LNHDA; CDR2 reads SQIVND (reference sequence). Trimming cost V 6 bases and J 8 bases, with 22 bases left between them. The CDR3 is made up of 15 amino acids.

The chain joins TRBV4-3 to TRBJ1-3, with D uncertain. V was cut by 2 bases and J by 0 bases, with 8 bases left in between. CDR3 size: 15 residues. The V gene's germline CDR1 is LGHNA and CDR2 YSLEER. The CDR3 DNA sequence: TGCGCCAGCAGCCAAACGGGTGGCTCTGGAAACACCATATATTTT. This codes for CASSQTGGSGNTIYF.

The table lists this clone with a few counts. This CDR3 reads CASSSNTGELFF. In nucleotides, the CDR3 is TGCGCCAGCAGCTCTAACACCGGGGAGCTGTTTTTT. The chain joins TRBV5-1 to TRBJ2-2; D not resolved. The germline CDR1 and CDR2 sequences are SGHRS and YFSETQ. The CDR3 totals 12 residues. The V end lost 3 bases, the J end lost 2 bases, and 2 bases lay between the germline ends.

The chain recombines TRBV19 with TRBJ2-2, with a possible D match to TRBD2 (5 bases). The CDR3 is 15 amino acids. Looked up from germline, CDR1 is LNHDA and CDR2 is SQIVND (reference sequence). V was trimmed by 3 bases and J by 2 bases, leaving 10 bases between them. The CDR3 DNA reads TGTGCCAGTAGTATCGGGATAGCTAACACCGGGGAGCTGTTTTTT. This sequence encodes CASSIGIANTGELFF. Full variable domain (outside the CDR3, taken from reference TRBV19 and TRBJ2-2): DGGITQSPKYLFRKEGQNVTLSCEQNLNHDAMYWYRQDPGQGLRLIYYSQIVNDFQKGDIAEGYSVSREKKESFPLTVTSAQKNPTAFYLCASSIGIANTGELFFGEGSRLTVL.

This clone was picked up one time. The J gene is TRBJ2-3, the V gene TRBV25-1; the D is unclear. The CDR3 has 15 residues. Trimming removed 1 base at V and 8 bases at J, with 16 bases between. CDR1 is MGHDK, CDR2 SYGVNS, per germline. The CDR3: CASSESPGPAGTQYF. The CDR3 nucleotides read TGTGCCAGCAGTGAATCGCCGGGTCCCGCCGGTACGCAGTATTTT. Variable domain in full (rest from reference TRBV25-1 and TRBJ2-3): EADIYQTPRYLVIGTGKKITLECSQTMGHDKMYWYQQDPGMELHLIHYSYGVNSTEKGDLSSESTVSRIRTEHFPLTLESARPSHTSQYLCASSESPGPAGTQYFGPGTRLTVL.